One sample yielded the 10 T cell receptor beta chains listed below, sequenced in a study of neoadjuvant anti-PD-1 for oral cavity cancer. Assay: immunoSEQ multiplex PCR; the TCRdb copy retains only in-frame clones and omits some. In the table there are fewer than 70,000 clones, 79% of which are singletons. Sample: PBMCs, taken before nivolumab (anti-PD-1) treatment. All receptors come from a person between 40 and 85 years old with oral cavity squamous cell carcinoma.

This clone was counted only a few times. The chain uses TRBV27 and TRBJ1-2; weak D call: TRBD1 (5 bases). The CDR3 is 14 amino acids. The germline CDR1 and CDR2 sequences are MNHEY and SMNVEV (reference sequence). Trimming removed 5 bases from V and 4 bases from J, with 14 bases in between. CDR3 DNA: TGTGCCAGCAGTCCTCCTCGGGGCACCTATGGCTACACCTTC. Amino acid sequence: CASSPPRGTYGYTF.

The chain links TRBV18 to TRBJ1-1, with D possibly matching TRBD1 (5 bases). The CDR3 covers 16 residues. Germline V gene data show CDR1 as KGHSH and CDR2 as LQKENI. V was trimmed by 2 bases and J by 1 base, leaving 14 bases between them. CDR3 sequence: CASSPLGRRRNTEAFF. As DNA, the CDR3 is TGTGCCAGCTCACCATTGGGACGGCGCCGGAACACTGAAGCTTTCTTT.

Only a few counts were recorded for this clone. CDR3 bases: TGTGCCAGCAGCCCAAACGAAAGCCCGAGGAAACCCCTCCACTTT. Amino acids: CASSPNESPRKPLHF. The chain joins TRBV9 to TRBJ1-6; D ambiguous. Germline V lookup: CDR1 SGDLS, CDR2 YYNGEE. The V and J ends lost 4 bases and 12 bases respectively, with 20 bases between them. The CDR3 is made up of 15 amino acids.

This chain connects TRBV12-5 to TRBJ1-1; D remains ambiguous. CDR3 size: 13 residues. CDR1 and CDR2 from the germline V gene are LGHNT and FRNRAP. V was clipped by 1 base and J by 5 bases, with 8 bases between them. The CDR3 nucleotides are TGTGCTAGTGGTTTGGGTACGGGAACTGAAGCTTTCTTT. Translation: CASGLGTGTEAFF.

CDR3 nucleotides: TGTGCCAGCTCACATCCAATGGACAGGGCCGATGAAAAACTGTTTTTT. As protein: CASSHPMDRADEKLFF. This chain joins TRBV18 and TRBJ1-4; 8 bases match TRBD1. V was clipped by 4 bases and J by 6 bases; unmatched bases: 10. The CDR3 is 16 residues long. CDR1 KGHSH and CDR2 LQKENI come from the germline V gene.

This clone appeared a few times. This chain connects TRBV6-5 to TRBJ2-2, with TRBD1 matching 7 bases. The germline V gene encodes CDR1 MNHEY and CDR2 SVGAGI. The CDR3 has 14 residues. V lost 5 bases and J lost 2; bases outside the gene matches: 2. CDR3 residues: CASSRDRNTGELFF. In nucleotides, the CDR3 is TGTGCCAGCAGTCGGGACAGAAACACCGGGGAGCTGTTTTTT.

The chain joins TRBV2 to TRBJ1-5; D is unclear. V lost 7 bases and J lost 1, with 11 bases in between. Germline values: CDR1 SNHLY, CDR2 FYNNEI. The CDR3 covers 14 residues. DNA of the CDR3: TGTGCCAGCACTGAGTTCCTGAGCAATCAGCCCCAGCATTTT. It yields the protein CASTEFLSNQPQHF.

The chain uses TRBV5-6 and TRBJ1-3, with no clear D. Per the germline V gene, CDR1 is SGHDT and CDR2 is YYEEEE. Between the trimmed V and J ends, which lost 2 bases and 7 bases, there was a span of 13 bases. This CDR3 region has 14 residues. The CDR3 DNA is TGTGCCAGCAGCTTTTTCCAGACCGGGAACACCATATATTTT. It is translated as CASSFFQTGNTIYF.

Only a few counts were recorded for this clone. The rearrangement joins TRBV7-6 to TRBJ2-2, with D perhaps TRBD1 (5 bases). This CDR3 has 15 amino acids. CDR1 and CDR2 from the germline V gene are SGHVS and FNYEAQ. Trimming shortened V by 3 bases and J by 0 bases, and 8 bases separated the two germline ends. CDR3 nucleotide sequence: TGTGCCAGCAGCTTCAGGGCCGCGAACACCGGGGAGCTGTTTTTT. As protein: CASSFRAANTGELFF.

This chain connects TRBV6-5 to TRBJ1-5, with 9 bases lining up with TRBD1. The V gene end was trimmed by 5 bases and the J gene end by 7 bases; junction bases not matched to a gene: 6. The CDR3 is 14 residues long. Germline V lookup: CDR1 MNHEY, CDR2 SVGAGI. In DNA form, the CDR3 reads TGTGCCAGCAGTGATGGACAGGGGAGGCAGCCCCAGCATTTT. Translating gives CASSDGQGRQPQHF.